One sample yielded the 25 T cell receptor beta chains listed below, sequenced in a study of blood T cell repertoires in COVID-19. The assay was immunoSEQ multiplex PCR, and TCRdb's table has in-frame clones only and misses some. Counted here are around 200,000 clones, roughly 80% occurring once; the ten biggest clones make up approximately 15%. Sequences were obtained from peripheral blood. These receptors were obtained from a man aged 45-65 years who had recovered from COVID-19.

The CDR3 region has the DNA TGCGCCAGCAGTCAAGTTATGAGGCGTTACTCCTACGAGCAGTACTTC. This codes for CASSQVMRRYSYEQYF. The chain links TRBV23-1 to TRBJ2-7; D is undetermined. TRBV23-1 is sorted into the ORF group, with uncertain function. V lost 2 bases, J lost 0 bases, and 14 bases lay in between. The CDR3 is made up of 16 amino acids.

The chain uses TRBV9 and TRBJ2-1; D may be TRBD1 (5 bases). CDR3 length equals 15 residues. Trimming took 0 bases from V and 4 from J, leaving 11 bases between them. The germline CDR1 and CDR2 sequences are SGDLS and YYNGEE. The CDR3 bases are TGTGCCAGCAGCGTAGGCCAGGGTTTTTACAATGAGCAGTTCTTC. Translation gives CASSVGQGFYNEQFF.

This clone was found a few times. The V gene is TRBV12-3 or TRBV12-4, the J gene TRBJ1-1, with a tentative D call TRBD1 (5 bases). The germline V and J ends were trimmed by 8 bases and 4 bases, with 14 bases remaining between them. The CDR3 runs 13 residues. CDR3 bases: TGTGCCAGCGGAGGGACTACGGGCACTGAAGCTTTCTTT. This gives the protein CASGGTTGTEAFF.

The V gene is TRBV28, the J gene TRBJ1-4, with 7 bases aligning to TRBD1. The CDR3 is 14 residues long. With 5 bases clipped from V and 5 bases from J, the junction kept 5 bases outside the gene matches. Germline assignment: CDR1 MDHEN and CDR2 SYDVKM. CDR3 amino acids: CASSRGQWNEKLFF. The CDR3 nucleotides are TGTGCCAGCAGTAGGGGACAGTGGAATGAAAAACTGTTTTTT.

A word on this clone: Other DNA sequences in the sample encode the same CDR3. V usage is TRBV24-1 and J usage is TRBJ2-2, with 9 bases that match TRBD1. J gave up 1 base and V 4 bases, and 3 bases lay outside the gene matches. This CDR3 spans 16 amino acids. The germline CDR1 and CDR2 sequences are KGHDR and SFDVKD. The CDR3 DNA is TGTGCCACCAGTGACCCGGGACAGGGGAACACCGGGGAGCTGTTTTTT. It yields the protein CATSDPGQGNTGELFF.

The chain joins TRBV6-5 to TRBJ1-5; 9 bases fit TRBD1. Germline assignment: CDR1 MNHEY and CDR2 SVGAGI. This CDR3 contains 14 residues. The V gene end was trimmed by 6 bases and the J gene end by 5 bases; junction bases not matched to a gene: 5. CDR3 nucleotide sequence: TGTGCCAGCAGCTGGACAGGGGAGGATCAGCCCCAGCATTTT. Translating gives CASSWTGEDQPQHF.

The rearrangement uses TRBV3-1 (or the pseudogene TRBV3-2) and TRBJ2-5, with TRBD2 as a possible D gene (5 bases). Germline CDR1 reads LGHDT; CDR2 reads YNNKEL (reference sequence). V was trimmed by 1 base and J by 5 bases, leaving 8 bases between them. CDR3 length equals 13 residues. The CDR3 loop is CASSQGTLETQYF. CDR3 DNA: TGTGCCAGCAGCCAAGGGACTCTGGAGACCCAGTACTTC.

CDR3 protein: CASSQEWGTSGIPNTGELFF. In DNA, the CDR3 is TGCGCCAGCAGCCAAGAATGGGGGACTAGCGGGATCCCGAACACCGGGGAGCTGTTTTTT. The J gene is TRBJ2-2, the V gene TRBV4-1, with 13 bases identical to TRBD2. J was trimmed by 0 bases and V by 0 bases; bases with no gene match: 7. The CDR3 contains 20 residues. Germline assignment: CDR1 MGHRA and CDR2 YSYEKL.

The J gene is TRBJ1-5, the V gene TRBV6-5, with 10 bases fitting TRBD1. Per germline, CDR1 MNHEY and CDR2 SVGAGI. Losses at the gene ends were 5 bases for V and 7 bases for J; bases not matched to a gene: 5. The CDR3 has 14 amino acids. The CDR3, as DNA: TGTGCCAGCAGTCCAGGACAGGGGGGCCAGCCCCAGCATTTT. Its protein product is CASSPGQGGQPQHF.

The chain combines TRBV27 with TRBJ2-7; D may be TRBD1 (6 bases). The CDR3 is made up of 14 amino acids. The germline V gene encodes CDR1 MNHEY and CDR2 SMNVEV (reference sequence). V was trimmed by 5 bases and J by 6 bases, leaving 17 bases between them. The CDR3 bases are TGTGCCAGCAGTACCCAGACAGGTCTCGGCGAGCAGTACTTC. It yields the protein CASSTQTGLGEQYF.

The genes are TRBV19 and TRBJ2-5; D possibly corresponds to TRBD2 (5 bases). V was clipped by 6 bases and J by 1 base, with 21 bases between them. Germline CDR1 is LNHDA and CDR2 is SQIVND (reference sequence). CDR3 size: 17 residues. The CDR3 region has the DNA TGTGCCAGTAGCCCCAACGGACTGATTCAAGGCCAAGAGACCCAGTACTTC. Its protein is CASSPNGLIQGQETQYF.

The genes are TRBV5-5 and TRBJ2-1; TRBD2 aligns across 11 bases. Germline lookup yields CDR1 SGHKS and CDR2 YYEKEE (reference sequence). The CDR3 has 17 residues. The V and J ends lost 1 base and 7 bases, in that order; junction bases with no gene match: 10. Written as DNA, the CDR3 is TGTGCCAGCAGCTTGTTCGGGACTAGCGGCCTCCCGAATGAGCAGTTCTTC. It yields the protein CASSLFGTSGLPNEQFF.

This clone was recorded a few times. The chain joins TRBV5-6 to TRBJ2-7; tentative D call: TRBD1 (6 bases). CDR3 length: 12 amino acids. With 4 bases removed from V and 6 bases from J, the gap between germline ends came to 11 bases. From germline, CDR1 is SGHDT and CDR2 YYEEEE. The chain's CDR3 is CASSAGQSEQYF. CDR3 DNA sequence: TGTGCCAGCAGCGCCGGACAGAGCGAGCAGTACTTC.

Concerning this clone: Mismatch with germline at one junction end may stem from a read error. The J gene is TRBJ1-1, the V gene TRBV15, with a weak D call TRBD1 (5 bases). Germline V gives CDR1 LNHNV, CDR2 YYDKDF (reference sequence). The CDR3 totals 16 residues. The chain's CDR3 is CATSRDDSDGRTEAFF. The CDR3 bases are TGTGCCACCAGCAGGGACGACAGTGACGGGAGGACTGAGGCTTTCTTT.

The chain carries TRBV9 and TRBJ1-1; no definite D call. The V and J ends lost 0 bases and 1 base respectively, with 7 bases between them. This CDR3 has 14 amino acids. Germline V gene data show CDR1 as SGDLS and CDR2 as YYNGEE. CDR3 DNA: TGTGCCAGCAGCGTAGTTTACGGGAACACTGAAGCTTTCTTT. Translation gives CASSVVYGNTEAFF.

This rearrangement joins TRBV30 to TRBJ2-7, with 10 bases lining up with TRBD2. J gave up 1 base and V 5 bases, and 8 bases lay outside the gene matches. Germline lookup yields CDR1 GTSNPN and CDR2 SVGIG (reference sequence). This CDR3 is 15 amino acids long. CDR3 sequence (DNA): TGTGCCTGGTCCCACACTAGCGGGATGTCCTACGAGCAGTACTTC. Amino acid sequence: CAWSHTSGMSYEQYF.

The gene calls are TRBV3-1 (or the pseudogene TRBV3-2) and TRBJ1-3; D call uncertain. With 1 base removed from V and 2 bases from J, the gap between germline ends came to 6 bases. The CDR3 spans 14 residues. CDR1 and CDR2 (germline): LGHDT, YNNKEL (reference sequence). The CDR3 loop is CASSQGPAGNTIYF. In DNA, the CDR3 is TGTGCCAGCAGCCAAGGCCCAGCTGGAAACACCATATATTTT.

V is TRBV10-2 and J is TRBJ2-1; no reliable D call. Germline CDR1 and CDR2: WSHSY and SAAADI. The CDR3 is 11 residues long. V lost 4 bases and J 10 bases, leaving 8 bases between the germline ends. The CDR3 DNA is TGCGCCAGCAGTGGTATGGGCGAGCAGTTCTTC. Encoded protein: CASSGMGEQFF.

CDR3 protein: CASSSDEDRGIANTIYF. CDR3 DNA sequence: TGTGCCAGCAGTTCGGACGAAGACAGGGGGATCGCAAACACCATATATTTT. V is TRBV28 and J is TRBJ1-3; 9 positions match TRBD1. After removal of 4 bases from V and 6 bases from J, the junction contained 13 bases not matched to a gene. CDR3 length: 17 amino acids. CDR1 is MDHEN, CDR2 SYDVKM, per germline.

The chain recombines TRBV25-1 with TRBJ2-1; TRBD1 matches 8 bases. This CDR3 is 17 amino acids long. The V gene end was trimmed by 2 bases and the J gene end by 2 bases; junction bases not matched to a gene: 8. Germline loops: CDR1 MGHDK, CDR2 SYGVNS. CDR3 loop: CASSETRQGKPYNEQFF. DNA of the CDR3: TGTGCCAGCAGTGAAACCAGACAGGGGAAACCCTACAATGAGCAGTTCTTC.

The rearrangement uses TRBV6-2 or TRBV6-3 and TRBJ1-1; no reliable D call. CDR1 and CDR2 (germline): MNHEY, SVGEGT. The CDR3 covers 14 residues. Between the trimmed V and J ends, which lost 5 bases and 1 base, there was a span of 11 bases. CDR3 loop: CASSTRSRNTEAFF. CDR3 in DNA: TGTGCCAGCAGTACCCGGTCCCGGAACACTGAAGCTTTCTTT.

This sequence joins TRBV6-2 or TRBV6-3 and TRBJ1-5; D call uncertain. The CDR3 consists of 16 residues. Between the trimmed V and J ends, which lost 2 bases and 0 bases, there was a span of 11 bases. Germline CDR1 MNHEY, CDR2 SVGEGT. CDR3 DNA: TGTGCCAGCAGTTACGGGCAGATGTATAGCAATCAGCCCCAGCATTTT. It is translated as CASSYGQMYSNQPQHF.

The V call is TRBV5-4, the J call TRBJ2-2, with D uncertain. Germline assignment: CDR1 SGHNT and CDR2 YYREEE (reference sequence). The CDR3 sequence is 12 residues long. The V end lost 2 bases, the J end lost 4 bases, and 3 bases lay between the germline ends. The CDR3 bases are TGTGCCAGCAGCTTAGCCACCGGGGAGCTGTTTTTT. Translation gives CASSLATGELFF.

This clone occurred once. This rearrangement joins TRBV3-1 (or the pseudogene TRBV3-2) to TRBJ2-3, with 11 nucleotides matching TRBD2. Unmatched junction bases numbered 8, after V lost 6 bases and J lost 6 bases. Germline V gene lookup returns CDR1 LGHDT and CDR2 YNNKEL (reference sequence). The CDR3 runs to 15 residues. The CDR3 spells CASSYSGRVGDTQYF. CDR3 nucleotides: TGTGCCAGCAGTTATAGCGGGAGGGTCGGGGATACGCAGTATTTT.

The chain's CDR3 is CASRGTGGGETQYF. In DNA form, the CDR3 reads TGTGCCAGCAGGGGGACAGGGGGCGGGGAGACCCAGTACTTC. The chain recombines TRBV28 with TRBJ2-5; 12 bases align to TRBD1. This CDR3 has 14 residues. Germline-derived CDR1 and CDR2 are MDHEN and SYDVKM. The trim removed 6 bases at V and 5 bases at J, leaving 4 bases unmatched. Full variable domain (missing parts from reference TRBV28 and TRBJ2-5): DVKVTQSSRYLVKRTGEKVFLECVQDMDHENMFWYRQDPGLGLRLIYFSYDVKMKEKGDIPEGYSVSREKKERFSLILESASTNQTSMYLCASRGTGGGETQYFGPGTRLLVL.